Following are 19 T cell receptor beta chains from one sample sequenced in a study of blood T cell repertoires in COVID-19. Produced via immunoSEQ multiplex PCR; TCRdb's table is partial and in-frame only. The sample has over 120,000 clones; approximately 88% are singletons. The sample taken for sequencing was peripheral blood. These receptors were collected from a woman aged 50 to 60 with acute or convalescent COVID-19.

The V gene is TRBV19, the J gene TRBJ2-3, with 10 bases matching TRBD2. CDR1 is LNHDA and CDR2 is SQIVND in the germline V gene (reference sequence). V was clipped by 1 base and J by 5 bases; unmatched bases: 9. This CDR3 is built from 17 residues. CDR3 in DNA: TGTGCCAGTAGTATAGTGGCTAGCGGGGGCCGGGGAGATACGCAGTATTTT. Translation: CASSIVASGGRGDTQYF.

This chain joins TRBV2 and TRBJ2-1; TRBD1 is a possible D gene (5 bases). This CDR3 contains 14 residues. V shed 7 bases and J shed 6 bases, with 16 bases lying between them. Germline CDR1 is SNHLY and CDR2 is FYNNEI. For the CDR3, the DNA is TGTGCCAGCAAAGGGGCCACTTCGGCCAATGAGCAGTTCTTC. The encoded protein is CASKGATSANEQFF.

V gene TRBV12-2 combines with J gene TRBJ2-1; the table calls TRBD2, which could not be checked here. TRBV12-2 is designated a pseudogene. The CDR3 extends over 18 amino acids. In DNA form, the CDR3 reads TGTGCAAGTCGTACTACGGTGTGGACTAGCGGGAGTTTTAATGAGCAGTTCTTC. Translated, it gives CASRTTVWTSGSFNEQFF.

V and J are TRBV9 and TRBJ1-4, with TRBD1 as a possible D gene (6 bases). The ends were cut back, 4 bases at V and 7 bases at J, with 20 bases in the middle. Germline V gives CDR1 SGDLS, CDR2 YYNGEE. The CDR3 runs to 16 residues. For the CDR3, the DNA is TGTGCCAGCAGCCTGCGATCGGGGAGGGGGAGTGAAAAACTGTTTTTT. It encodes CASSLRSGRGSEKLFF.

The J gene is TRBJ1-1, the V gene TRBV18; the D gene is possibly TRBD1 (5 bases). CDR3 size: 12 residues. V was pared by 5 bases and J by 8 bases, with 12 bases between. The germline V gene encodes CDR1 KGHSH and CDR2 LQKENI. In DNA, the CDR3 is TGTGCCAGCTCAGCAGGGTTCATGGAAGCTTTCTTT. It is translated as CASSAGFMEAFF.

In its sample, this clone was seen a few times. V usage is TRBV2 and J usage is TRBJ1-2; D gene ambiguous. Per the germline V gene, CDR1 is SNHLY and CDR2 is FYNNEI. This CDR3 spans 13 amino acids. The V gene lost 8 bases and the J gene lost 4 bases, with 14 bases spanning the gap. CDR3 DNA sequence: TGTGCCAGCGGTCAGGAACTCTTCTATGGCTACACCTTC. Translated, it gives CASGQELFYGYTF. Drawing the rest from reference TRBV2 and TRBJ1-2, the complete variable domain is EPEVTQTPSHQVTQMGQEVILRCVPISNHLYFYWYRQILGQKVEFLVSFYNNEISEKSEIFDDQFSVERPDGSNFTLKIRSTKLEDSAMYFCASGQELFYGYTFGSGTRLTVV.

The V and J genes are TRBV27 and TRBJ1-4; the D is unclear. Germline V lookup: CDR1 MNHEY, CDR2 SMNVEV (reference sequence). The CDR3 is 15 residues long. V lost 0 bases and J lost 4, with 9 bases in between. The CDR3 region has the DNA TGTGCCAGCAGTTTATCTCCGGGGTTTAATGAAAAACTGTTTTTT. Its protein is CASSLSPGFNEKLFF.

This chain joins TRBV11-2 and TRBJ2-1; D perhaps matches TRBD2 (6 bases). CDR3 size: 13 residues. From germline, CDR1 is SGHAT and CDR2 FQNNGV. V was pared by 6 bases and J by 9 bases, with 15 bases between. CDR3 sequence reads: CASSGVLGGEQFF. Here the CDR3 DNA reads TGTGCCAGCAGTGGGGTTCTGGGAGGTGAGCAGTTCTTC.

This sequence joins TRBV5-1 and TRBJ2-7, with 9 nucleotides matching TRBD2. Germline values: CDR1 SGHRS, CDR2 YFSETQ. Germline trimming cut 10 bases from V and 2 bases from J; bases unmatched to any gene: 10. CDR3 length: 14 residues. The CDR3 region has the DNA TGCGCCCCCAGCGGGCGGGGGGGAACCTACGAGCAGTACTTC. This gives the protein CAPSGRGGTYEQYF.

The chain recombines TRBV7-9 with TRBJ1-1; no reliable D call. Germline values: CDR1 SEHNR, CDR2 FQNEAQ (reference sequence). The V gene lost 5 bases and the J gene lost 3 bases, with 10 bases spanning the gap. The CDR3 has 13 amino acids. The CDR3 DNA follows: TGTGCCAGCAGCGTGCGGGTGGACACTGAAGCTTTCTTT. It yields the protein CASSVRVDTEAFF.

The V and J genes are TRBV7-3 and TRBJ1-6; 8 nucleotides line up with TRBD1. Looked up from germline, CDR1 is SGHTA and CDR2 is FQGTGA. The V gene end was trimmed by 5 bases and the J gene end by 7 bases; junction bases not matched to a gene: 7. CDR3 size: 15 residues. CDR3 coding DNA: TGTGCCAGCAGCCGCGGAGACAGGGGAAATTCACCCCTCCACTTT. Its protein is CASSRGDRGNSPLHF.

V is TRBV6-5 and J is TRBJ1-4; no definite D call. There are 13 residues in the CDR3. CDR1 is MNHEY, CDR2 SVGAGI, per germline. Deletions cut 9 bases from V and 5 bases from J, with 13 bases between. Written as DNA, the CDR3 is TGTGCCAGTAGTACGAGAAAGAATGAAAAACTGTTTTTT. Amino acid sequence: CASSTRKNEKLFF.

The rearrangement uses TRBV29-1 and TRBJ1-2; unclear D gene. V was shortened by 5 bases and J by 5 bases, with 15 bases between the two germline ends. The CDR3 consists of 13 residues. CDR1 and CDR2 from the germline V gene are SQVTM and ANQGSEA. CDR3 sequence (DNA): TGCAGCGTTTCTCCCTCAGGAAAGTATGGCTACACCTTC. Amino acid sequence: CSVSPSGKYGYTF.

The gene calls are TRBV7-9 and TRBJ2-2; D not resolved. CDR1 is SEHNR and CDR2 is FQNEAQ in the germline V gene (reference sequence). This CDR3 has 14 residues. V was pared by 0 bases and J by 6 bases, with 8 bases between. CDR3 DNA: TGTGCCAGCAGCTTAGCCTATGGTGCCGGGGAGCTGTTTTTT. Amino acids: CASSLAYGAGELFF. Combining the CDR3 with reference TRBV7-9 and TRBJ2-2 gives the whole variable domain DTGVSQNPRHKITKRGQNVTFRCDPISEHNRLYWYRQTLGQGPEFLTYFQNEAQLEKSRLLSDRFSAERPKGSFSTLEIQRTEQGDSAMYLCASSLAYGAGELFFGEGSRLTVL.

This clone was counted between two and nine times. This chain joins TRBV5-6 and TRBJ2-7, with 7 bases that match TRBD2. The trim removed 0 bases at V and 5 bases at J, leaving 8 bases unmatched. Germline V gives CDR1 SGHDT, CDR2 YYEEEE. The CDR3 is made up of 15 amino acids. CDR3 loop: CASSLVIGTSDEQYF. The CDR3 DNA reads as TGTGCCAGCAGCTTGGTGATCGGTACTAGCGACGAGCAGTACTTC.

This clone was counted only a few times. This sequence joins TRBV27 and TRBJ2-7; D possibly corresponds to TRBD1 (6 bases). The CDR3 extends over 15 amino acids. V lost 6 bases and J 2 bases, leaving 17 bases between the germline ends. Germline lookup yields CDR1 MNHEY and CDR2 SMNVEV (reference sequence). The CDR3 is CASRPTGLNPYEQYF. The CDR3 nucleotides are TGTGCCAGCAGGCCTACAGGGCTGAACCCCTACGAGCAGTACTTC.

V usage is TRBV19 and J usage is TRBJ2-1, with 8 bases that match TRBD2. CDR3 length: 16 amino acids. The V and J ends lost 6 bases and 4 bases, in that order; junction bases with no gene match: 11. Germline assignment: CDR1 LNHDA and CDR2 SQIVND (reference sequence). The CDR3: CASSLGLAIGYNEQFF. CDR3 nucleotide sequence: TGTGCCAGTAGCTTAGGACTAGCTATAGGTTACAATGAGCAGTTCTTC. Drawing the rest from reference TRBV19 and TRBJ2-1, the complete variable domain is DGGITQSPKYLFRKEGQNVTLSCEQNLNHDAMYWYRQDPGQGLRLIYYSQIVNDFQKGDIAEGYSVSREKKESFPLTVTSAQKNPTAFYLCASSLGLAIGYNEQFFGPGTRLTVL.

The rearrangement links TRBV28 to TRBJ2-7; D may be TRBD2 (6 bases). V was cut by 5 bases and J by 0 bases, with 11 bases left in between. This CDR3 has 14 amino acids. Germline values: CDR1 MDHEN, CDR2 SYDVKM. The CDR3 spells CASSRWGDSYEQYF. The CDR3 region has the DNA TGTGCCAGCAGTCGTTGGGGGGACTCCTACGAGCAGTACTTC.

The chain combines TRBV4-1 with TRBJ1-5; possibly TRBD1 for D (6 bases). The length of the CDR3 is 15 residues. The ends were cut back, 0 bases at V and 7 bases at J, with 13 bases in the middle. Germline assignment: CDR1 MGHRA and CDR2 YSYEKL. The CDR3 region is CASSQDSGDGQPQHF. The DNA of the CDR3 is TGCGCCAGCAGCCAAGATTCAGGGGACGGACAGCCCCAGCATTTT.